This TCR beta chain is drawn from a study of patients and donors after allogeneic stem cell transplantation. This clonotype has a handful of counts. TCRdb re-derived calls from the RT-PCR reads in MiXCR, one entry per CDR3 protein. The repertoire holds roughly 940,000 distinct CDR3 sequences, with approximately 18% as singletons. Looked up from germline, CDR1 is DFQATT and CDR2 is SNEGSKA (reference sequence). The CDR3 is 15 amino acids. V was pared by 5 bases and J by 2 bases, with 9 bases of the junction left unmatched. This TCR came from a human donor who was either an allogeneic HSCT recipient or a stem cell or donor lymphocyte infusion donor (not recorded which). It is not recorded whose cells these are; they may come from a transplant donor. The source material was blood, either unsorted or a sorted T cell fraction (not recorded which). The V gene is TRBV20-1, the J gene TRBJ2-7, with 10 bases aligning to TRBD1. CDR3 amino acids: CSASRAGTGAYEQYF. In DNA, the CDR3 is TGCAGTGCTTCGAGAGCCGGGACAGGGGCCTACGAGCAGTACTTC.